Shown below are 4 T cell receptor beta chains from a single sample sequenced in a study of identical twins. MiXCR was run by TCRdb on the 5' RACE reads, yielding one entry per CDR3 protein. The table has 300,000 to 400,000 distinct CDR3 sequences, 9% seen once; the top ten hold over 7%. Sequenced sample: naive T cells sorted from blood. These receptors all come from a woman aged 45-60 years in good health.

This clonotype was counted between two and nine times. The V call is TRBV7-8, the J call TRBJ2-7; 9 nucleotides match TRBD1. The CDR3 length is 15 residues. V lost 6 bases and J lost 5; bases outside the gene matches: 11. The germline V gene encodes CDR1 SGHVS and CDR2 FQNEAQ. In DNA, the CDR3 is TGTGCCAGCAGTCATTTCGGACAGGGGATCGACGAGCAGTACGTC. This sequence encodes CASSHFGQGIDEQYV.

J is TRBJ1-5 and V is TRBV20-1, with a tentative D call TRBD1 (6 bases). V shed 6 bases and J shed 0 bases, with 12 bases lying between them. This CDR3 has 14 residues. CDR1 is DFQATT and CDR2 is SNEGSKA in the germline V gene (reference sequence). This chain's CDR3 is CSAYPGDSNQPQHF. The CDR3 DNA reads TGCAGTGCCTACCCAGGGGATAGCAATCAGCCCCAGCATTTT.

This clonotype was detected only a few times. The chain uses TRBV5-6 and TRBJ2-2; 9 nucleotides align to TRBD2. Germline CDR1 SGHDT, CDR2 YYEEEE. V trimming: 3 bases; J trimming: 7 bases; junction bases outside the gene matches: 7. This CDR3 comprises 15 residues. The CDR3 spells CASSYGTSRGGELFF. In DNA form, the CDR3 reads TGTGCCAGCAGCTATGGGACTAGCCGGGGCGGGGAGCTGTTTTTT.

The table lists this clonotype with a few counts. The chain employs TRBV11-2 and TRBJ2-2; 10 nucleotides line up with TRBD1. The V gene end was trimmed by 2 bases and the J gene end by 7 bases; junction bases not matched to a gene: 7. This CDR3 comprises 16 residues. Germline V gives CDR1 SGHAT, CDR2 FQNNGV. For the CDR3, the DNA is TGTGCCAGCAGCTTATTGGGACAGGGGACTATCGGGGAGCTGTTTTTT. Translated: CASSLLGQGTIGELFF.